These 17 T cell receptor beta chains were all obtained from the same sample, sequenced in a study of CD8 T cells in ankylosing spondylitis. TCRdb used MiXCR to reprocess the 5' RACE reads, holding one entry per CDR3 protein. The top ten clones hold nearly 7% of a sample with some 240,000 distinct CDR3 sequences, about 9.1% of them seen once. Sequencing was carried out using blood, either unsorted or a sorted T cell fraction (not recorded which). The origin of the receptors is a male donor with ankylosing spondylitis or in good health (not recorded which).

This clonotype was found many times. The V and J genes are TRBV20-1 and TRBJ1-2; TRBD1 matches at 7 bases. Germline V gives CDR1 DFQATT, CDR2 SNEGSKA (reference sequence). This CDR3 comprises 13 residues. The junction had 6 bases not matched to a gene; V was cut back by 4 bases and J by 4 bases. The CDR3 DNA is TGCAGTGCTATGACAGGGAAGAGCTATGGCTACACCTTC. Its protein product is CSAMTGKSYGYTF.

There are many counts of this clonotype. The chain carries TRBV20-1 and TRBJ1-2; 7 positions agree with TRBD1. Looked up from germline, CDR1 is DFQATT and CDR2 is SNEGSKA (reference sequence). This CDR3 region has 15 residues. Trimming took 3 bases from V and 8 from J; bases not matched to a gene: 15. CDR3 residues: CSARMGSDRPGGYTF. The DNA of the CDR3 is TGCAGTGCTAGGATGGGGTCGGACAGGCCGGGGGGCTACACCTTC.

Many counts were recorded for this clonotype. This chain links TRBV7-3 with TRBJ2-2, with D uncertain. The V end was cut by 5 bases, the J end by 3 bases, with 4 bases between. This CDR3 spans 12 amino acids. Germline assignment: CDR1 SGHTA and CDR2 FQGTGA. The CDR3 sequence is CASSPYTGELFF. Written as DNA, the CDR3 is TGTGCCAGCAGCCCCTACACCGGGGAGCTGTTTTTT.

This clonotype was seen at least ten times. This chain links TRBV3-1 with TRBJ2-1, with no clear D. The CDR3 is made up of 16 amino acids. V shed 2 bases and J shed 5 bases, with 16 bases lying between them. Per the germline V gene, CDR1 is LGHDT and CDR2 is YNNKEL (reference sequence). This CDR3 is CASSQTRIVRDNEQFF. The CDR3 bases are TGTGCCAGCAGCCAAACAAGGATAGTAAGGGACAATGAGCAGTTCTTC.

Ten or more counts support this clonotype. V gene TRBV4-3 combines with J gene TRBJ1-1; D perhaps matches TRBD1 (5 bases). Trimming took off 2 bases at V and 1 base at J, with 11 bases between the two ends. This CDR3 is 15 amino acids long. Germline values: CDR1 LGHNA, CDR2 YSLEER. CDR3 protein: CASSQLAGQNTEAFF. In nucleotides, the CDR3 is TGCGCCAGCAGCCAATTGGCAGGGCAGAACACTGAAGCTTTCTTT.

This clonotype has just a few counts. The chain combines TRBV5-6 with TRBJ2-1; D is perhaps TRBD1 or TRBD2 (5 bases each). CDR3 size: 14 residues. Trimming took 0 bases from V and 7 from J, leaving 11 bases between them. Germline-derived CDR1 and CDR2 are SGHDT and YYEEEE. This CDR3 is CASSLAREWNEQFF. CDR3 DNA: TGTGCCAGCAGCTTGGCCAGGGAGTGGAATGAGCAGTTCTTC.

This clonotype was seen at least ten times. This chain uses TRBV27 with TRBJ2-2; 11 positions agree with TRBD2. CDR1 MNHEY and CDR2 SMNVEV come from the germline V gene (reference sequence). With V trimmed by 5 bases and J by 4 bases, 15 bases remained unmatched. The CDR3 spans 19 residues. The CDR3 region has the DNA TGTGCCAGCAGTCACGGACTAGCGGGCAAGAGGCTGGTCACCGGGGAGCTGTTTTTT. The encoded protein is CASSHGLAGKRLVTGELFF.

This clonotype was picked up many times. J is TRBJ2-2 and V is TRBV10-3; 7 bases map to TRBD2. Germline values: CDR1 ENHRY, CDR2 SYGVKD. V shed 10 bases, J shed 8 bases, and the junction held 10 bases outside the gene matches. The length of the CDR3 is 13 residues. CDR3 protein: CASSGAAGGELFF. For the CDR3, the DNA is TGTGCCAGCAGCGGGGCCGCAGGTGGGGAGCTGTTTTTT.

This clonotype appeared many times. Here the CDR3 DNA reads TGTGCCAGCAGGACCCCAAGCGGGAGGGGAGAGACCCAGTACTTC. Protein sequence: CASRTPSGRGETQYF. The V call is TRBV28, the J call TRBJ2-5, with TRBD2 matching 10 bases. V shed 6 bases, J shed 4 bases, and the junction held 8 bases outside the gene matches. This CDR3 has 15 amino acids. CDR1 MDHEN and CDR2 SYDVKM come from the germline V gene. The full variable domain, with the rest looked up from reference TRBV28 and TRBJ2-5, is DVKVTQSSRYLVKRTGEKVFLECVQDMDHENMFWYRQDPGLGLRLIYFSYDVKMKEKGDIPEGYSVSREKKERFSLILESASTNQTSMYLCASRTPSGRGETQYFGPGTRLLVL.

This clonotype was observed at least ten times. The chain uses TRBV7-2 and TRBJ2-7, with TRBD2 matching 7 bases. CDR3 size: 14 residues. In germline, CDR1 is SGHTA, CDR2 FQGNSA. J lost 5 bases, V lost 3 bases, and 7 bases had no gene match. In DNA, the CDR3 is TGTGCCAGCAGCTTTGGCGGGAGCGCGAACGAGCAGTACTTC. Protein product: CASSFGGSANEQYF.

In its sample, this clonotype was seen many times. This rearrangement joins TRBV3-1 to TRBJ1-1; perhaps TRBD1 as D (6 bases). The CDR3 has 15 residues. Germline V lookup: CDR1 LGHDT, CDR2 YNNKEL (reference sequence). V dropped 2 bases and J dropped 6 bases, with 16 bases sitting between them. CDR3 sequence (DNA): TGTGCCAGCAGCCAACCGGGACATGTTGTCTCTGAAGCTTTCTTT. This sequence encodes CASSQPGHVVSEAFF.

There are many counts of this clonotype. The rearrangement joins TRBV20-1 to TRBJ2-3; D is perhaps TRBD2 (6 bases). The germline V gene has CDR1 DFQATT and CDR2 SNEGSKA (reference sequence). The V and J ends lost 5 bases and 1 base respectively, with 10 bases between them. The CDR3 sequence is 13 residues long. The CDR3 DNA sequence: TGCAGTGCTGGGGACTCGCGCACAGATACGCAGTATTTT. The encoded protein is CSAGDSRTDTQYF.

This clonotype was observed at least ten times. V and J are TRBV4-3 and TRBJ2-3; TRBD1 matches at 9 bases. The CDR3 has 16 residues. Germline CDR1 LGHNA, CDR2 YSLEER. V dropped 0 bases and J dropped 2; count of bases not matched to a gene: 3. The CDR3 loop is CASSQEQQGATDTQYF. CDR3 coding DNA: TGCGCCAGCAGCCAAGAGCAACAGGGGGCCACAGATACGCAGTATTTT.

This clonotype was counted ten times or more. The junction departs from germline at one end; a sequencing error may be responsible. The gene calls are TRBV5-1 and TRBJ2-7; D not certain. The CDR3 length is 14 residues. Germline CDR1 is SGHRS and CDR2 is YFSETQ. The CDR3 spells CASRLDISSYEQYF. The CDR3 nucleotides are TGCGCCAGCAGGTTGGATATAAGCTCCTACGAGCAGTACTTC.

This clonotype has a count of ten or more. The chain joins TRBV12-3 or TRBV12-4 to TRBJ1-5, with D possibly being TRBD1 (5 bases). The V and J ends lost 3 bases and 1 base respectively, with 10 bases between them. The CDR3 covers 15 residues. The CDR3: CASSFAGRSNQPQHF. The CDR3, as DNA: TGTGCCAGCAGTTTTGCGGGACGGAGCAATCAGCCCCAGCATTTT.

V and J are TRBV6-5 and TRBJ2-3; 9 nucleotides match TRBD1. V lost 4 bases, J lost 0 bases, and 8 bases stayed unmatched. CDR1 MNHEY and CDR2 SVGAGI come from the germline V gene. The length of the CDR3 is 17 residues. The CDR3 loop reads CASSWDRAQPSTDTQYF. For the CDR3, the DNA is TGTGCCAGCAGTTGGGACAGGGCTCAACCTAGCACAGATACGCAGTATTTT.

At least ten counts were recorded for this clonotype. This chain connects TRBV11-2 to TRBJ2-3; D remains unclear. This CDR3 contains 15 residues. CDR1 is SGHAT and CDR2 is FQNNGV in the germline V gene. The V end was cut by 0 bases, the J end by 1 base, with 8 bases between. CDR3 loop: CASSLDSWGTDTQYF. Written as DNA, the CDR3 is TGTGCCAGCAGCTTAGATTCGTGGGGCACAGATACGCAGTATTTT.